This passage covers 20 T cell receptor beta chains from one sample sequenced in a study of early T cells in non-severe SARS-CoV-2 infection. TCRdb reanalysed the 5' RACE reads using MiXCR and keeps one entry per CDR3 protein. This sample has tens of thousands of distinct CDR3 sequences, with over 9.5% found just once. Sequencing input: whole blood. Source of these receptors: an adult who was a healthcare worker with PCR-confirmed SARS-CoV-2 infection or an uninfected control (not recorded which).

The rearrangement uses TRBV4-1 and TRBJ2-5, with 8 bases that match TRBD2. The junction had 4 bases not matched to a gene; V was cut back by 0 bases and J by 7 bases. This CDR3 is 14 amino acids long. CDR1 and CDR2 from the germline V gene are MGHRA and YSYEKL. The CDR3 DNA reads TGCGCCAGCAGCCAAGATGACGGGACTAGGACCCAGTACTTC. Translating gives CASSQDDGTRTQYF.

To note about this clonotype: This could be a read error, since a much larger clone is one nucleotide away. The chain carries TRBV12-3 or TRBV12-4 and TRBJ2-5, with 10 bases that match TRBD2. The CDR3 is 16 residues long. The J segment lost 1 base and the V segment lost 3 bases, leaving 5 bases of the junction unmatched. This CDR3 is CASSLGTSAGQETQYF. The CDR3 DNA follows: TGTGCCAGCAGTTTGGGGACTAGCGCGGGCCAAGAGACCCAGTACTTC.

The genes are TRBV18 and TRBJ1-1; D is unresolved. The CDR3 is 15 residues long. Germline loops: CDR1 KGHSH, CDR2 LQKENI. V lost 4 bases and J lost 1, with 13 bases in between. The CDR3 sequence: CASSLQMDGNTEAFF. The CDR3, as DNA: TGTGCCAGCTCACTGCAGATGGACGGGAACACTGAAGCTTTCTTT.

This clonotype was seen a few times. This chain connects TRBV11-2 to TRBJ2-7; D ambiguous. V was pared by 4 bases and J by 4 bases, with 11 bases between. This CDR3 spans 13 amino acids. Germline V gene data show CDR1 as SGHAT and CDR2 as FQNNGV. CDR3: CASSSGMGYEQYF. DNA for the CDR3: TGTGCCAGCAGCTCGGGTATGGGGTACGAGCAGTACTTC.

This clonotype was detected ten times or more. CDR3 nucleotide sequence: TGTGCCAGCAGTCGAGACATCAGATTGTTGGATGGCTACACCTTC. Translating it yields CASSRDIRLLDGYTF. The chain carries TRBV12-3 or TRBV12-4 and TRBJ1-2; D uncertain. V was shortened by 5 bases and J by 6 bases, with 19 bases between the two germline ends. The CDR3 consists of 15 residues.

The chain uses TRBV4-1 and TRBJ2-1; no clear D gene. The CDR3 covers 12 residues. V lost 1 base and J lost 5, with 3 bases in between. Germline lookup yields CDR1 MGHRA and CDR2 YSYEKL. The CDR3 DNA reads as TGCGCCAGCAGCCAAGTGCACAATGAGCAGTTCTTC. Its protein product is CASSQVHNEQFF.

The V call is TRBV29-1, the J call TRBJ2-5; D gene uncertain. Trimming removed 0 bases at V and 4 bases at J, with 18 bases between. The length of the CDR3 is 16 residues. Germline CDR1 reads SQVTM; CDR2 reads ANQGSEA. Written as DNA, the CDR3 is TGCAGCGTTGAAGATCAGAGTGCAGACGTAATAGAGACCCAGTACTTC. This codes for CSVEDQSADVIETQYF.

This clonotype was picked up many times. This chain connects TRBV6-5 to TRBJ1-6; D remains ambiguous. Per germline, CDR1 MNHEY and CDR2 SVGAGI. The CDR3 loop spans 11 amino acids. Trimming took off 4 bases at V and 14 bases at J, with 9 bases between the two ends. The CDR3 sequence: CASSSTGALHF. The CDR3 bases are TGTGCCAGCAGTTCGACCGGGGCCCTCCACTTT.

On this clonotype: This may be a read error: a much more frequent sequence differs by one nucleotide. This chain uses TRBV11-2 with TRBJ1-3; D is ambiguous. The CDR3 totals 13 residues. Germline V gives CDR1 SGHAT, CDR2 FQNNGV. CDR3 coding DNA: TGTGCCAACAGCTTAGGGCGGTTAAACACCATATATTTT. Residues: CANSLGRLNTIYF.

This clonotype was observed many times. The chain is built from TRBV24-1 and TRBJ2-3; no reliable D call. Per germline, CDR1 KGHDR and CDR2 SFDVKD. Trimming pared 3 bases from V and 1 base from J, leaving 10 bases between. The CDR3 is made up of 15 amino acids. The DNA for the CDR3 is TGTGCCACCAGTGATGCCCGTGACCGCACAGATACGCAGTATTTT. It translates to CATSDARDRTDTQYF.

There are a few counts of this clonotype. The chain couples TRBV24-1 to TRBJ2-5; D possibly uses TRBD1 or TRBD2 (5 bases each). Between the trimmed V and J ends, which lost 3 bases and 5 bases, there was a span of 15 bases. This CDR3 is 15 amino acids long. Germline values: CDR1 KGHDR, CDR2 SFDVKD. The CDR3: CATSDPSRDGETQYF. The CDR3 DNA reads as TGTGCCACCAGTGATCCTTCAAGGGACGGTGAGACCCAGTACTTC.

This clonotype was counted only a few times. The chain is built from TRBV7-2 and TRBJ2-1; D call uncertain. The germline gives CDR1 SGHTA, CDR2 FQGNSA. The V end was cut by 5 bases, the J end by 4 bases, with 9 bases between. The CDR3 runs 13 residues. CDR3 residues: CASSKGGYNEQFF. CDR3 sequence (DNA): TGTGCCAGCAGCAAAGGTGGGTACAATGAGCAGTTCTTC.

This clonotype was counted between two and nine times. This chain connects TRBV13 to TRBJ1-5; 8 bases are a match to TRBD1. With 5 bases clipped from V and 7 bases from J, the junction kept 10 bases outside the gene matches. This CDR3 comprises 15 residues. Germline CDR1 and CDR2: PRHDT and FYEKMQ (reference sequence). The CDR3 protein is CASSRGQAPGQPQHF. The CDR3 DNA sequence: TGTGCCAGCAGCCGGGGACAGGCCCCGGGGCAGCCCCAGCATTTT.

This clonotype was counted ten times or more. This chain links TRBV6-5 with TRBJ2-1, with 7 nucleotides matching TRBD1. Unmatched junction bases numbered 2, after V lost 0 bases and J lost 0 bases. The germline CDR1 and CDR2 sequences are MNHEY and SVGAGI. This CDR3 contains 16 residues. CDR3 loop: CASSYSAGGSYNEQFF. The CDR3 DNA reads as TGTGCCAGCAGTTACTCGGCAGGGGGCTCCTACAATGAGCAGTTCTTC.

This clonotype was detected many times. J is TRBJ2-7 and V is TRBV5-1; 13 bases map to TRBD2. The CDR3 covers 17 residues. The V segment lost 0 bases and the J segment 0 bases; nucleotides outside the gene matches: 3. Germline assignment: CDR1 SGHRS and CDR2 YFSETQ. In DNA, the CDR3 is TGCGCCAGCAGCTTGGGGGGACTAGCGGGGAGCTCCTACGAGCAGTACTTC. Its translation: CASSLGGLAGSSYEQYF.

This clonotype was observed many times. The chain employs TRBV29-1 and TRBJ1-1; TRBD1 is a possible D gene (6 bases). With 3 bases removed from V and 1 base from J, the gap between germline ends came to 15 bases. The germline V gene has CDR1 SQVTM and CDR2 ANQGSEA. The CDR3 runs 15 residues. CDR3 nucleotides: TGCAGCGTTGATAGTATCGGGGGCTCGAACACTGAAGCTTTCTTT. Amino acids: CSVDSIGGSNTEAFF.

This chain links TRBV7-8 with TRBJ2-1; 10 positions match TRBD2. This CDR3 is built from 17 residues. The germline gives CDR1 SGHVS, CDR2 FQNEAQ. After removal of 3 bases from V and 4 bases from J, the junction contained 9 bases not matched to a gene. The CDR3 coding sequence is TGTGCCAGCAGCTTTCTAGCGGGGGTCCTAACGTACAATGAGCAGTTCTTC. Its translation is CASSFLAGVLTYNEQFF. The full variable domain, completed using reference TRBV7-8 and TRBJ2-1, is GAGVSQSPRYKVAKRGQDVALRCDPISGHVSLFWYQQALGQGPEFLTYFQNEAQLDKSGLPSDRFFAERPEGSVSTLKIQRTQQEDSAVYLCASSFLAGVLTYNEQFFGPGTRLTVL.

The chain uses TRBV27 and TRBJ2-1, with 7 bases aligning to TRBD2. Germline trimming cut 6 bases from V and 3 bases from J; bases unmatched to any gene: 8. Germline V gene data show CDR1 as MNHEY and CDR2 as SMNVEV (reference sequence). The CDR3 runs to 15 residues. This CDR3 is CASRPGTIVYNEQFF. The CDR3 DNA is TGTGCCAGCAGACCCGGGACTATAGTCTACAATGAGCAGTTCTTC.

This clonotype has ten or more counts. V usage is TRBV12-3 or TRBV12-4 and J usage is TRBJ1-2; unclear D gene. CDR3 length: 14 residues. Deletions cut 5 bases from V and 8 bases from J, with 18 bases between. CDR3 amino acids: CASSPPSTPKGYTF. In DNA, the CDR3 is TGTGCCAGCAGTCCCCCCAGCACACCCAAGGGCTACACCTTC.

This clonotype occurred many times. The rearrangement joins TRBV20-1 to TRBJ1-6; D gene ambiguous. This CDR3 has 14 residues. Germline values: CDR1 DFQATT, CDR2 SNEGSKA (reference sequence). Trimming took off 6 bases at V and 9 bases at J, with 18 bases between the two ends. CDR3 in amino acids: CSAMGPTVSSPLHF. CDR3 nucleotides: TGCAGTGCCATGGGTCCGACCGTTAGTTCACCCCTCCACTTT.